The 21 T cell receptor beta chains in this list originate from one sample, sequenced in a study of T cell repertoires in aging, cancer and after chemotherapy. TRB rearrangements spanning V, D and J were amplified using mixed TRB-A/B primers. TCRdb processed the multiplex PCR reads anew with MiXCR; each CDR3 protein has one entry. The top ten hold roughly a sixth of the sample, which has 5,000 to 6,500 distinct CDR3 sequences, approximately 25% seen once. Amplification of TCR beta used genomic DNA extracted from peripheral blood. Sequenced input: blood. These receptors came from a human donor in good health.

J is TRBJ1-1 and V is TRBV5-5; TRBD1 agrees at 8 bases. J gave up 1 base and V 1 base, and 15 bases lay outside the gene matches. The V gene's germline CDR1 is SGHKS and CDR2 YYEKEE (reference sequence). The CDR3 is made up of 19 amino acids. This CDR3 is CASSLRETGALIQNTEAFF. The CDR3 DNA sequence: TGTGCCAGCAGCTTGAGGGAGACAGGGGCGTTGATACAGAACACTGAAGCTTTCTTT.

The J gene is TRBJ2-7, the V gene TRBV10-3, with 7 bases identical to TRBD1. The CDR3 is 18 residues long. Germline CDR1 reads ENHRY; CDR2 reads SYGVKD. Losses at the gene ends were 3 bases for V and 3 bases for J; bases not matched to a gene: 17. The CDR3 nucleotides are TGTGCCATCAGTGACCCCCGAGGACAGGCTAGACCCGGCTACGAGCAGTACTTC. Translating gives CAISDPRGQARPGYEQYF.

By share, this clonotype ranks as medium-sized. J is TRBJ2-1 and V is TRBV30, with D unresolved. Trimming shortened V by 2 bases and J by 7 bases, and 12 bases separated the two germline ends. Germline CDR1 reads GTSNPN; CDR2 reads SVGIG (reference sequence). The CDR3 has 13 amino acids. Here the CDR3 reads CAWSWSAYNEQFF. CDR3 coding DNA: TGTGCCTGGAGTTGGTCTGCTTATAATGAGCAGTTCTTC.

The sample holds a few counts of this clonotype. The V and J genes are TRBV5-1 and TRBJ2-1; weak D call: TRBD2 (5 bases). Germline CDR1 and CDR2: SGHRS and YFSETQ. There are 15 residues in the CDR3. V was pared by 3 bases and J by 5 bases, with 15 bases between. The CDR3 nucleotides read TGCGCCAGCAGCTCCCCAGGCGGGTCGGACAATGAGCAGTTCTTC. Translated, it gives CASSSPGGSDNEQFF. The entire variable domain, with the rest obtained from reference TRBV5-1 and TRBJ2-1, is as follows: KAGVTQTPRYLIKTRGQQVTLSCSPISGHRSVSWYQQTPGQGLQFLFEYFSETQRNKGNFPGRFSGRQFSNSRSEMNVSTLELGDSALYLCASSSPGGSDNEQFFGPGTRLTVL.

In its sample, this clonotype was seen a few times. This chain uses TRBV20-1 with TRBJ2-5, with D possibly matching TRBD2 (7 bases). The V gene lost 0 bases and the J gene lost 5 bases, with 13 bases spanning the gap. CDR3 length: 14 amino acids. Germline lookup yields CDR1 DFQATT and CDR2 SNEGSKA (reference sequence). CDR3 protein: CSAREVGGRETQYF. The CDR3 DNA is TGCAGTGCTAGAGAGGTGGGGGGGCGGGAGACCCAGTACTTC.

The chain has TRBV20-1 and TRBJ2-7; D possibly corresponds to TRBD2 (6 bases). This CDR3 spans 13 amino acids. The ends were cut back, 5 bases at V and 7 bases at J, with 18 bases in the middle. In germline, CDR1 is DFQATT, CDR2 SNEGSKA (reference sequence). CDR3 amino acids: CSAALGDSGEQYF. The CDR3, as DNA: TGCAGTGCTGCCCTAGGGGACTCGGGGGAGCAGTACTTC.

By share, this clonotype counts as medium-sized (0.01 to 0.1%). V gene TRBV6-2 or TRBV6-3 combines with J gene TRBJ2-5; 9 bases fit TRBD2. The germline V gene encodes CDR1 MNHEY and CDR2 SVGEGT. This CDR3 is built from 15 residues. The V and J ends lost 7 bases and 1 base, in that order; junction bases with no gene match: 7. The CDR3, as DNA: TGTGCCAGCACCTCAGCGGGGGGTCCCCAAGAGACCCAGTACTTC. Translating it yields CASTSAGGPQETQYF.

On this clonotype: Possible read error: a much larger clone is one base away. The V call is TRBV6-2 or TRBV6-3, the J call TRBJ1-2; D gene ambiguous. The CDR3 length is 14 residues. The germline V gene encodes CDR1 MNHEY and CDR2 SVGEGT. The CDR3 DNA reads TGTGACAGCAGCCAAGGAGGGCAGACCTATGGCTACACCTTC. Its protein is CDSSQGGQTYGYTF.

This clonotype appeared a few times. The genes are TRBV4-3 and TRBJ2-4; TRBD1 or TRBD2 may be the D gene (5 bases each). V was shortened by 1 base and J by 1 base, with 5 bases between the two germline ends. The CDR3 is made up of 14 amino acids. Germline assignment: CDR1 LGHNA and CDR2 YSLEER. The CDR3 DNA is TGCGCCAGCAGCCAAGGGGGGGCCAAAAACATTCAGTACTTC. Its protein is CASSQGGAKNIQYF.

This clonotype is termed medium-sized. CDR3: CASSEGAEETQYF. As DNA, the CDR3 is TGTGCCAGCAGTGAGGGGGCGGAAGAGACCCAGTACTTC. The J gene is TRBJ2-5, the V gene TRBV6-4, with a weak D call TRBD1 (6 bases). Germline CDR1 reads MRHNA; CDR2 reads SNTAGT. V was pared by 3 bases and J by 3 bases, with 8 bases between. CDR3 size: 13 residues.

Points on this clonotype: A read error is possible here, since a much larger clone lies one base away. The J gene is TRBJ2-3, the V gene TRBV18; maybe TRBD2 (5 bases). The V gene lost 0 bases and the J gene lost 2 bases, with 6 bases spanning the gap. The CDR3 has 14 residues. CDR1 and CDR2 from the germline V gene are KGHSH and LQKENI. CDR3 sequence (DNA): TGTGCCAGCTCACCACCGGGAGACACAGATACGCAGTATTTT. This gives the protein CASSPPGDTDTQYF.

This clonotype rates as medium-sized (0.01 to 0.1%). J is TRBJ1-1 and V is TRBV30, with D maybe TRBD1 (5 bases). Germline assignment: CDR1 GTSNPN and CDR2 SVGIG (reference sequence). This CDR3 has 14 amino acids. Trimming pared 8 bases from V and 4 bases from J, leaving 20 bases between. CDR3 bases: TGTGCCCTCCGAGGTGGGGGGTTCGTCACTGAAGCTTTCTTT. As protein: CALRGGGFVTEAFF.

Judged by abundance, this clonotype is medium-sized. J is TRBJ2-5 and V is TRBV18, with D possibly being TRBD1 (5 bases). The V gene's germline CDR1 is KGHSH and CDR2 LQKENI. V gave up 0 bases and J gave up 5 bases, with 13 bases separating them. The CDR3 has 15 amino acids. Here the CDR3 reads CASSPPGQGGETQYF. The CDR3 coding sequence is TGTGCCAGCTCACCACCTGGTCAGGGTGGTGAGACCCAGTACTTC.

The chain is built from TRBV7-2 and TRBJ2-5, with D unclear. Germline CDR1 is SGHTA and CDR2 is FQGNSA. V lost 4 bases, J lost 7 bases, and 7 bases lay in between. The CDR3 has 11 amino acids. In nucleotides, the CDR3 is TGTGCCAGCAGCTCCACGGGGACCCAGTACTTC. Amino acids: CASSSTGTQYF.

This rearrangement joins TRBV12-3 or TRBV12-4 to TRBJ1-5; 8 bases map to TRBD1. The CDR3 sequence is 15 residues long. Losses at the gene ends were 3 bases for V and 7 bases for J; bases not matched to a gene: 8. Here the CDR3 DNA reads TGTGCCAGCAGTTTCCACGGACAGGGCACCCAGCCCCAGCATTTT. Protein sequence: CASSFHGQGTQPQHF.

The chain uses TRBV14 and TRBJ2-2, with a weak D call TRBD2 (5 bases). The V end lost 4 bases, the J end lost 8 bases, and 17 bases lay between the germline ends. The CDR3 spans 15 residues. Germline-derived CDR1 and CDR2 are SGHDN and FVKESK. The chain's CDR3 is CASSLGLKRAGELFF. Written as DNA, the CDR3 is TGTGCCAGCAGCCTCGGACTCAAACGGGCAGGGGAGCTGTTTTTT.

The chain joins TRBV27 to TRBJ2-2; 9 nucleotides agree with TRBD2. CDR3 size: 16 residues. Germline lookup yields CDR1 MNHEY and CDR2 SMNVEV (reference sequence). V was pared by 5 bases and J by 0 bases, with 4 bases of the junction left unmatched. CDR3 sequence (DNA): TGTGCCAGCAGTCTGGGACTAGCCTCGAACACCGGGGAGCTGTTTTTT. It is translated as CASSLGLASNTGELFF.

This clonotype was recorded a few times. V is TRBV7-9 and J is TRBJ2-1; 10 nucleotides agree with TRBD2. CDR1 is SEHNR, CDR2 FQNEAQ, per germline (reference sequence). V dropped 4 bases and J dropped 1; count of bases not matched to a gene: 10. The CDR3 is made up of 18 amino acids. CDR3 loop: CASSSGRALAGSYNEQFF. CDR3 nucleotides: TGTGCCAGCAGCTCGGGCAGGGCACTAGCGGGGTCCTACAATGAGCAGTTCTTC.

This clonotype was detected only a few times. The chain joins TRBV12-3 or TRBV12-4 to TRBJ1-1; D remains ambiguous. Trimming removed 4 bases from V and 7 bases from J, with 10 bases in between. The CDR3 spans 12 residues. The CDR3 region has the DNA TGTGCCAGCAGTTCACGGGGAGGTGAAGCTTTCTTT. It yields the protein CASSSRGGEAFF.

This clonotype was counted a few times. CDR3 in DNA: TGTGCCAGCAGCTTAGCGCCACTAGCATCAGATACGCAGTATTTT. This sequence encodes CASSLAPLASDTQYF. The rearrangement uses TRBV7-2 and TRBJ2-3; TRBD2 is a possible D gene (6 bases). The V gene's germline CDR1 is SGHTA and CDR2 FQGNSA. The CDR3 length is 15 residues. The V gene lost 0 bases and the J gene lost 4 bases, with 11 bases spanning the gap.

This clonotype is termed medium-sized (0.01 to 0.1%). The chain has TRBV18 and TRBJ1-5; TRBD1 is a possible D gene (5 bases). Germline V CDR1 and CDR2: KGHSH, LQKENI. The CDR3 is 13 amino acids. V was clipped by 3 bases and J by 3 bases, with 6 bases between them. This chain's CDR3 is CASSPGTNQPQHF. The CDR3 coding sequence is TGTGCCAGCTCACCGGGGACCAATCAGCCCCAGCATTTT.